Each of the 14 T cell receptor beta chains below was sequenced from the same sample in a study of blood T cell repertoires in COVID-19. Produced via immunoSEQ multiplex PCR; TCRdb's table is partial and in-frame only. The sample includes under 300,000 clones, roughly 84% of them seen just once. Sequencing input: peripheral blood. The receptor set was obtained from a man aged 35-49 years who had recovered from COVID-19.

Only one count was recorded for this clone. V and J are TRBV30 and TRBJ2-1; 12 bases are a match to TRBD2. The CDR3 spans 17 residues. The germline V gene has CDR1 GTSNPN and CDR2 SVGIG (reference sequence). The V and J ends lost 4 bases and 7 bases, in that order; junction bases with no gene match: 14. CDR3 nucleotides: TGTGCCTGGAACCGTAGGGCTAGCGGGAGGGCCAGGAATGAGCAGTTCTTC. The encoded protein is CAWNRRASGRARNEQFF.

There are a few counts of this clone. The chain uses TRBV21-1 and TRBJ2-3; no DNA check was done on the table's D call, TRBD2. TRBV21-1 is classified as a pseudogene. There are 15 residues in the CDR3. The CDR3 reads CASSKVEGWADTQYF. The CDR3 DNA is TGTGCCAGCAGCAAAGTAGAGGGATGGGCAGATACGCAGTATTTT.

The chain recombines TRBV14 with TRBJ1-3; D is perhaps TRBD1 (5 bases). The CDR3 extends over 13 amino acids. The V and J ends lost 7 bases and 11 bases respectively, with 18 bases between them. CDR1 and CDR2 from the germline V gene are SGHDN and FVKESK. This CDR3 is CASTPELKGSIYF. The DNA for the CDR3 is TGTGCCAGCACCCCGGAACTCAAGGGGTCCATATATTTT.

CDR3 DNA: TGTGCCACTTCGTCCTCAGGGGCGAACTATGGCTACACCTTC. It specifies CATSSSGANYGYTF. The V gene is TRBV6-6, the J gene TRBJ1-2; perhaps TRBD1 as D (6 bases). The CDR3 is 14 residues long. Germline V CDR1 and CDR2: MNHNY, SVGAGI (reference sequence). V was clipped by 10 bases and J by 2 bases, with 17 bases between them.

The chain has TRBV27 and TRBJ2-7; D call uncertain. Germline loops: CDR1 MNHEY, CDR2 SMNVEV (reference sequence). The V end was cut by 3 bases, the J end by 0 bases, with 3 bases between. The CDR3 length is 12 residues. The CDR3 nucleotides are TGTGCCAGCAGTTTCAACTCCTACGAGCAGTACTTC. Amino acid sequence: CASSFNSYEQYF.

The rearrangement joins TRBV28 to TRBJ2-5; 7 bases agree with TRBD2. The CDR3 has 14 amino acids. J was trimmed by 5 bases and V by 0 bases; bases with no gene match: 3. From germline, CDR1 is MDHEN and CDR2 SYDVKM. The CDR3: CASSLWWGGETQYF. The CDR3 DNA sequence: TGTGCCAGCAGTTTATGGTGGGGAGGGGAGACCCAGTACTTC.

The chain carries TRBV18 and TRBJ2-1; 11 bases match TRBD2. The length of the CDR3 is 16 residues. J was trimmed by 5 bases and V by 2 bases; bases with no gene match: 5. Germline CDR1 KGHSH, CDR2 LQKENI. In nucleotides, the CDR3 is TGTGCCAGCTCACCATCGGGACTAGCGGTACACAATGAGCAGTTCTTC. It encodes CASSPSGLAVHNEQFF.

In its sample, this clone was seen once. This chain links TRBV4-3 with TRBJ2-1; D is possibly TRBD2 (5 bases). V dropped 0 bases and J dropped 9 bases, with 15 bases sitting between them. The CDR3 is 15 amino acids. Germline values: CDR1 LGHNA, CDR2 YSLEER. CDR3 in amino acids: CASSQDLEGLGEQFF. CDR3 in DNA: TGCGCCAGCAGCCAAGATCTCGAGGGTCTCGGTGAGCAGTTCTTC.

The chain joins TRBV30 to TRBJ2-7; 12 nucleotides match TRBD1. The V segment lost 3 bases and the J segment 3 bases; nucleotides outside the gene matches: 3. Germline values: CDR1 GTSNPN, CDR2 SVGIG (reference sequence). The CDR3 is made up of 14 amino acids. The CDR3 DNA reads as TGTGCCTGGAGGGGACAGGGGGCAGTCTACGAGCAGTACTTC. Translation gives CAWRGQGAVYEQYF.

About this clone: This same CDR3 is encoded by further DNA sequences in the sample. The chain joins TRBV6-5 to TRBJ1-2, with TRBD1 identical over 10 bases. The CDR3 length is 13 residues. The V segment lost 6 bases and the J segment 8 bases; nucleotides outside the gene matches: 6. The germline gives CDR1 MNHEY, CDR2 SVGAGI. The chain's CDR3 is CASSPDRGLGYTF. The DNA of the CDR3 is TGTGCCAGCAGCCCCGACAGGGGGCTCGGCTACACCTTC.

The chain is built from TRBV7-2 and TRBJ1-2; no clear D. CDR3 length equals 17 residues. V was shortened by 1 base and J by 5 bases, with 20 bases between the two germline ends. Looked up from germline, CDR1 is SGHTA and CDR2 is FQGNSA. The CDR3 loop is CASSLVAVTSPQYGYTF. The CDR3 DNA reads TGTGCCAGCAGCTTAGTAGCAGTAACTTCGCCCCAATATGGCTACACCTTC.

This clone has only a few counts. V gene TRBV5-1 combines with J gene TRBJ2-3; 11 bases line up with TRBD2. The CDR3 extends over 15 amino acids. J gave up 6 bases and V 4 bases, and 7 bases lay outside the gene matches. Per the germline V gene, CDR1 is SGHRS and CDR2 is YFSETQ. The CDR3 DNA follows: TGCGCCAGCAGCCCGTCGACTAGCGGGGTGGATACGCAGTATTTT. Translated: CASSPSTSGVDTQYF.

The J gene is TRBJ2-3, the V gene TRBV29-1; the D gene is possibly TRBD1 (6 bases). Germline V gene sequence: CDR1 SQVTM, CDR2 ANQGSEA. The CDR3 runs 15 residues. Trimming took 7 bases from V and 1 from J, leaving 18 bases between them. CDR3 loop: CSAEGGRGRTDTQYF. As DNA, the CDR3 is TGCAGCGCCGAAGGGGGTCGGGGCCGCACAGATACGCAGTATTTT.

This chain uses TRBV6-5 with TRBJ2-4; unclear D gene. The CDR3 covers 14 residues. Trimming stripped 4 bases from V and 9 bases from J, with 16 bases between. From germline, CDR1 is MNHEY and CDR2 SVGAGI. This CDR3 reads CASSSTFERSIQYF. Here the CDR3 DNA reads TGTGCCAGCAGTTCCACTTTCGAACGGAGCATTCAGTACTTC.